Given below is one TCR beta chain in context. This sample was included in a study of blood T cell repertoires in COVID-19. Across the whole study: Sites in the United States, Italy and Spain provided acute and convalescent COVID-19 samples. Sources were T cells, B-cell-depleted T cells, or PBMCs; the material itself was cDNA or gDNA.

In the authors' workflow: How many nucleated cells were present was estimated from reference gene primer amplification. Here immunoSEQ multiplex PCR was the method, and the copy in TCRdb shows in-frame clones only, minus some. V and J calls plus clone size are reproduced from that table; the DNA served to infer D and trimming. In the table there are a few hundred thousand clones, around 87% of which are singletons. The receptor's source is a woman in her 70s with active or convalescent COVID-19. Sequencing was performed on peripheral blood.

The CDR3, as DNA: TGTGCCAGCAGCGTGGGAGTGTTTTTGTCACCCCTCCACTTT. Residues: CASSVGVFLSPLHF. The chain couples TRBV9 to TRBJ1-6; D is undetermined. The germline gives CDR1 SGDLS, CDR2 YYNGEE. The CDR3 length is 14 residues. The germline V and J ends were trimmed by 2 bases and 10 bases, with 13 bases remaining between them. Based on the CDR3 plus reference TRBV9 and TRBJ1-6, the full variable domain is DSGVTQTPKHLITATGQRVTLRCSPRSGDLSVYWYQQSLDQGLQFLIQYYNGEERAKGNILERFSAQQFPDLHSELNLSSLELGDSALYFCASSVGVFLSPLHFGNGTRLTVT.